This T cell receptor beta chain comes out of a study of OX40 agonist ivuxolimab in advanced cancers. About the study: The patients' treatment was ivuxolimab, an agonistic anti-OX40 (CD134) antibody.

The CDR3 runs 18 residues. The V and J ends lost 0 bases and 4 bases respectively, with 18 bases between them. CDR1 is SEHNR, CDR2 FQNEAQ, per germline (reference sequence). Method: immunoSEQ multiplex PCR; TCRdb's copy keeps in-frame clones and lacks some. The table has around 53,000 clones, just under 80% seen once. The starting material was CD4+ or CD8+ T cells sorted from blood, obtained in a trial of the OX40 agonist ivuxolimab. This TCR was sampled from an adult with an advanced solid tumor such as melanoma, head and neck, liver or kidney cancer. The chain carries TRBV7-9 and TRBJ2-2; TRBD1 is a possible D gene (6 bases). CDR3 in amino acids: CASSLAGFAGAGTGELFF. In DNA form, the CDR3 reads TGTGCCAGCAGCTTAGCGGGTTTTGCAGGGGCAGGCACCGGGGAGCTGTTTTTT.